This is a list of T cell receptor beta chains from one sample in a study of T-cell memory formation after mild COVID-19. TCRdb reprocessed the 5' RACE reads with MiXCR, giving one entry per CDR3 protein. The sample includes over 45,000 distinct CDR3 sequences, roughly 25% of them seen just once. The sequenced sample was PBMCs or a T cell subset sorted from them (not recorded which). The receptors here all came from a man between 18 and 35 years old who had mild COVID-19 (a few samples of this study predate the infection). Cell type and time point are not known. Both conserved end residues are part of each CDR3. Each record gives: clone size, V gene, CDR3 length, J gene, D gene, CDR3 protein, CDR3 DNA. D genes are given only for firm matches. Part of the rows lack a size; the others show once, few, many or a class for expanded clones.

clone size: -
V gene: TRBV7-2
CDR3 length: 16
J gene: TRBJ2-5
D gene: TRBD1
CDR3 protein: CASSLLGRGGPETQYF
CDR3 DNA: TGTGCCAGCAGCTTACTGGGGCGAGGGGGCCCCGAGACCCAGTACTTC

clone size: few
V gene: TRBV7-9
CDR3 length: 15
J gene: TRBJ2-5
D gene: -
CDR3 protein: CASSPQQGWGETQYF
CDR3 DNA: TGTGCCAGCAGCCCACAACAGGGATGGGGAGAGACCCAGTACTTC

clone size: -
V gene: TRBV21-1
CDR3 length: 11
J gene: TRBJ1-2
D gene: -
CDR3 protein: CASSTWDFYTF
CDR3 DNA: TGTGCCAGCAGCACCTGGGACTTCTACACCTTC

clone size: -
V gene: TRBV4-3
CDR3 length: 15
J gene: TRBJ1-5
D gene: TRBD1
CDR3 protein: CASSPGTGGIQPQHF
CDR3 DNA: TGCGCCAGCAGCCCAGGGACAGGGGGGATACAGCCCCAGCATTTT

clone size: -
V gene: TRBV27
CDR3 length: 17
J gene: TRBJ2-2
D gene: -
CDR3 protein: CASSFLFGDRNTGELFF
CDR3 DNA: TGTGCCAGCAGTTTTCTGTTTGGTGACCGAAACACCGGGGAGCTGTTTTTT

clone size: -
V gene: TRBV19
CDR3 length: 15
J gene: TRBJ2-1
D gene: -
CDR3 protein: CASSIAAGRANEQFF
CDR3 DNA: TGTGCCAGTAGTATAGCCGCGGGCAGGGCGAATGAGCAGTTCTTC

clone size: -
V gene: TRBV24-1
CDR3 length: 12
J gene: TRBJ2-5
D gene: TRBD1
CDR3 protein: CATGTGGETQYF
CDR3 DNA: TGTGCCACAGGGACAGGGGGAGAGACCCAGTACTTC

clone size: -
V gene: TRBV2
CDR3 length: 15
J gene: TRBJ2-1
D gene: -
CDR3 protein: CASSDRGDSYNEQFF
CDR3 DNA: TGTGCCAGCAGTGATAGGGGGGACTCCTACAATGAGCAGTTCTTC

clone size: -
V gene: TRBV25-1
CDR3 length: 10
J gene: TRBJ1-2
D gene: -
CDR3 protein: CASLGDGYTF
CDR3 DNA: TGTGCCAGTTTAGGGGATGGCTACACCTTC

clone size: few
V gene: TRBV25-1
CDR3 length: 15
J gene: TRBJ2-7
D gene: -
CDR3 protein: CASGDFGAFSYEQYF
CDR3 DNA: TGTGCCAGCGGGGACTTCGGGGCATTCTCCTACGAGCAGTACTTC

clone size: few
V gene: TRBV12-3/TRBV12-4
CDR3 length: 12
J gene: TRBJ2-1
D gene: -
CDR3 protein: CASSWGYNEQFF
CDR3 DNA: TGTGCCAGCAGTTGGGGCTACAATGAGCAGTTCTTC

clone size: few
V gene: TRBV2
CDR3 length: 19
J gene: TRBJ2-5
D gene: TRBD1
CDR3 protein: CASSLRPGQARKLQETQYF
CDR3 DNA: TGTGCCAGCAGTTTACGACCGGGACAGGCTCGCAAGTTACAAGAGACCCAGTACTTC

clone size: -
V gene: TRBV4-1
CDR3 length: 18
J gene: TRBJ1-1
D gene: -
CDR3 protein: CASSQPPEGVQMNTEAFF
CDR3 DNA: TGCGCCAGCAGCCAACCGCCTGAGGGGGTCCAAATGAACACTGAAGCTTTCTTT

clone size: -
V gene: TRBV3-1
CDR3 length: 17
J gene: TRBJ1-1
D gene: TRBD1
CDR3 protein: CASSQRTRRTGYTEAFF
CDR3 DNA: TGTGCCAGCAGCCAAAGAACCCGACGGACAGGGTACACTGAAGCTTTCTTT

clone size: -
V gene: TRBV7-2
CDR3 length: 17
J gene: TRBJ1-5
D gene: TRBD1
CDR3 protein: CASSLDFRGDRNQPQHF
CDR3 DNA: TGTGCCAGCAGCTTAGATTTCAGGGGGGATCGCAATCAGCCCCAGCATTTT

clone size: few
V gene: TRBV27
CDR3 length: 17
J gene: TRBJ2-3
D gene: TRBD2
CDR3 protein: CASSRLAGATGMDTQYF
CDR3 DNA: TGTGCCAGCAGCCGACTAGCGGGCGCCACCGGTATGGATACGCAGTATTTT

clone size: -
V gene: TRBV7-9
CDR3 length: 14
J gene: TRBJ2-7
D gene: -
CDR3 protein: CASSEAYRDHEQYF
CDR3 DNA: TGTGCCAGCAGCGAGGCTTACAGGGACCACGAGCAGTACTTC

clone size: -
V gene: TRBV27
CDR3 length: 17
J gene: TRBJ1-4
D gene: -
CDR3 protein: CASSLRGQGATNEKLFF
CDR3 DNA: TGTGCCAGCAGTTTAAGGGGTCAGGGAGCAACTAATGAAAAACTGTTTTTT